One TCR beta chain is described in this entry. TCRdb keeps only in-frame clones here, not all; method: immunoSEQ multiplex PCR. The sample includes around 120,000 clones, 85% to 90% of them seen just once. This entry belongs to a study of control samples from healthy donors and cancer patients. Trimming took off 11 bases at V and 0 bases at J, with 19 bases between the two ends. Germline loops: CDR1 LNHDA, CDR2 SQIVND (reference sequence). The CDR3 totals 15 residues. The sequencing sample was made of PBMCs. This TCR came from a woman between 50 and 59 years old with colorectal cancer. This sequence joins TRBV19 and TRBJ1-2, with D possibly matching TRBD1 (6 bases). The CDR3, as DNA: TGTGCCGGTACCGATTCGGGGGCCTCTAACTATGGCTACACCTTC. It encodes CAGTDSGASNYGYTF.